This TCR beta chain was identified during a study of T cells after yellow fever vaccination. Study-wide findings and caveats: Secondary responses were weaker yet peaked faster, day 5 versus 15.

This CDR3 contains 17 residues. V was pared by 6 bases and J by 4 bases, with 19 bases between. Per the germline V gene, CDR1 is KGHSH and CDR2 is LQKENI. This clonotype was seen only a few times. The antigen is undetermined. TCRdb re-called the 5' RACE reads with MiXCR, one entry per CDR3 protein. Here the sample spans more than 300,000 distinct CDR3 sequences, about 4.5% being singletons. The chain uses TRBV18 and TRBJ2-6; weak D call: TRBD1 (6 bases). This receptor was taken from a man in his late teens or twenties who received the YFV17D yellow fever vaccine. Sequencing was performed on PBMCs, taken 15 days after the yellow fever booster vaccination. The CDR3 is CASSFTSPQGGANVLTF. The CDR3 nucleotides are TGTGCCAGCTCGTTTACTAGTCCCCAGGGGGGGGCCAACGTCCTGACTTTC.